This TCR beta chain was documented in a study of tumor-infiltrating lymphocytes in primary liver carcinoma. Study-wide context: Enrolled patients were male and female, aged 30 to 69 years. Tumors were stage T1-T3 N0M0, about 4 to 11 cm across.

Constant-region priming of approximately 500 ng total RNA yielded TCR beta cDNA. Employing slightly modified ARM-PCR, three nested multiplex PCR rounds were run, and these gave rise to the TCR beta libraries. TRBV1-TRBV30 forward primers paired with a C-beta reverse primer drove the first two PCR rounds, about 11 cycles each. From the multiplex PCR reads, TCRdb called clonotypes with MiXCR, one entry per CDR3 protein. The sample comprises fewer than 85,000 distinct CDR3 sequences, under 75% of which are singletons, and about 25% rests with the top ten. Study outcomes and limitations: Tumors and blood were compared for top-250-clone fraction, and tumors had the significantly higher value (p = 0.039).

Trimming took 5 bases from V and 0 from J, leaving 7 bases between them. Germline CDR1 reads SGHKS; CDR2 reads YYEKEE (reference sequence). The CDR3 length is 13 residues. DNA and RNA were both co-extracted from about 19-30 mg of bulk tissue that had not been sorted. Turning to this clonotype: Antigen specificity is unknown.

The chain uses TRBV5-5 and TRBJ2-3; D perhaps matches TRBD1 (5 bases). This TCR derives from a man between 40 and 49 years old with primary liver carcinoma and hepatitis B virus infection. The sequencing input was tumor-adjacent normal liver tissue. Here the CDR3 reads CASSRQSTDTQYF. CDR3 nucleotides: TGTGCCAGCAGTCGACAGAGCACAGATACGCAGTATTTT.